The 30 T cell receptor beta chains below come from one sample, sequenced in a study of T cells after yellow fever vaccination. TCRdb ran MiXCR on the 5' RACE reads and lists one entry per CDR3 protein. The profile shows tens of thousands of distinct CDR3 sequences, approximately 7% of them singletons. This material consisted of CD8+ T cells sorted from PBMCs, taken 5 to 6 days after the first yellow fever vaccination. The receptor source for this set is a man aged 18 to 29 who received the YFV17D yellow fever vaccine.

The chain has TRBV10-3 and TRBJ2-5; D gene unclear. Per germline, CDR1 ENHRY and CDR2 SYGVKD. The CDR3 runs 13 residues. The V gene lost 4 bases and the J gene lost 2 bases, with 8 bases spanning the gap. DNA for the CDR3: TGTGCCATCAGTGTTTCCGAACAAGAGACCCAGTACTTC. It encodes CAISVSEQETQYF.

This clonotype was detected many times. The chain employs TRBV29-1 and TRBJ2-1; 7 positions agree with TRBD2. The CDR3 spans 14 residues. Trimming removed 4 bases from V and 5 bases from J; junction bases left unmatched: 8. From germline, CDR1 is SQVTM and CDR2 ANQGSEA. CDR3 sequence reads: CSVASGEQNNEQFF. The CDR3, as DNA: TGCAGCGTTGCCAGCGGGGAACAGAACAATGAGCAGTTCTTC.

This clonotype was seen many times. V gene TRBV24-1 combines with J gene TRBJ2-2; D possibly matches TRBD1 or TRBD2 (5 bases each). Germline V lookup: CDR1 KGHDR, CDR2 SFDVKD. V shed 2 bases and J shed 3 bases, with 21 bases lying between them. The CDR3 is made up of 19 amino acids. The CDR3 nucleotides are TGTGCCACCAGTGATTCCCCTAATGACCGGGACCTATACACCGGGGAGCTGTTTTTT. Protein: CATSDSPNDRDLYTGELFF.

There are many counts of this clonotype. The CDR3 DNA is TGCGCCAGCAGCCAACCCCCGGGGAAGGGGGCGGTGGATGAGCAGTTCTTC. This sequence encodes CASSQPPGKGAVDEQFF. V gene TRBV4-1 combines with J gene TRBJ2-1; 7 nucleotides line up with TRBD1. CDR3 length equals 17 residues. Germline V gene sequence: CDR1 MGHRA, CDR2 YSYEKL. The junction had 15 bases not matched to a gene; V was cut back by 2 bases and J by 8 bases.

The CDR3 bases are TGCGCCAGCAGCCAGAGGGGTCGCGCTGAAGCTTTCTTT. It specifies CASSQRGRAEAFF. The chain carries TRBV4-1 and TRBJ1-1, with D possibly being TRBD1 (5 bases). This CDR3 comprises 13 residues. Germline V gives CDR1 MGHRA, CDR2 YSYEKL. Trimming took 3 bases from V and 6 from J, leaving 11 bases between them.

In its sample, this clonotype was seen many times. The rearrangement joins TRBV3-1 to TRBJ2-7; 13 positions match TRBD2. Germline values: CDR1 LGHDT, CDR2 YNNKEL (reference sequence). The length of the CDR3 is 16 residues. V lost 0 bases to trimming and J lost 5 bases; unmatched junction nucleotides: 4. DNA of the CDR3: TGTGCCAGCAGCCAAGATTTTGGACTAGCGGGGGACGAGCAGTACTTC. This gives the protein CASSQDFGLAGDEQYF.

This clonotype was seen many times. The rearrangement joins TRBV6-6 to TRBJ2-5; no clear D gene. CDR1 MNHNY and CDR2 SVGAGI come from the germline V gene (reference sequence). V was clipped by 2 bases and J by 5 bases, with 6 bases between them. The CDR3 sequence is 12 residues long. In DNA form, the CDR3 reads TGTGCCAGCAGTTACACAGACGAGACCCAGTACTTC. Residues: CASSYTDETQYF.

In this sample, this clonotype turned up many times. The chain carries TRBV11-3 and TRBJ2-7, with TRBD1 matching over 7 bases. This CDR3 spans 12 amino acids. The V and J ends lost 11 bases and 3 bases, in that order; junction bases with no gene match: 7. Germline V lookup: CDR1 SGHNT, CDR2 YENEEA. In DNA, the CDR3 is TGTGCCCTTCCGACAGGGCTCTACGAGCAGTACGTC. It is translated as CALPTGLYEQYV.

This clonotype has a count of ten or more. The rearrangement uses TRBV4-1 and TRBJ2-1; D may match TRBD1 or TRBD2 (5 bases each). The CDR3 contains 12 residues. The V gene's germline CDR1 is MGHRA and CDR2 YSYEKL. Trimming took off 0 bases at V and 12 bases at J, with 9 bases between the two ends. The CDR3 sequence: CASSQDGTAQFF. The DNA for the CDR3 is TGCGCCAGCAGCCAAGATGGGACGGCGCAGTTCTTC.

This clonotype turned up a few times. The J gene is TRBJ2-7, the V gene TRBV29-1, with 9 bases identical to TRBD1. CDR1 and CDR2 from the germline V gene are SQVTM and ANQGSEA. This CDR3 spans 15 amino acids. With V trimmed by 3 bases and J by 3 bases, 9 bases remained unmatched. The CDR3 DNA sequence: TGCAGCGTTGAGAAGGCGGACAGGGGTAACTACGAGCAGTACTTC. This gives the protein CSVEKADRGNYEQYF.

This clonotype turned up a few times. This chain links TRBV7-3 with TRBJ2-3, with TRBD2 identical over 10 bases. CDR3 length: 15 residues. In germline, CDR1 is SGHTA, CDR2 FQGTGA. V gave up 4 bases and J gave up 4 bases; unmatched junction bases: 5. The CDR3 nucleotides are TGTGCCAGCAGCTCCAGCGGGGGGGGCGCAGATACGCAGTATTTT. Translation gives CASSSSGGGADTQYF.

This clonotype was observed many times. The rearrangement links TRBV7-2 to TRBJ2-3; the match to TRBD2 covers 8 bases. CDR1 and CDR2 from the germline V gene are SGHTA and FQGNSA. J gave up 7 bases and V 4 bases, and 16 bases lay outside the gene matches. The CDR3 length is 17 residues. This chain's CDR3 is CASSSWAEQRGRNTQYF. The DNA of the CDR3 is TGTGCCAGCAGCTCCTGGGCCGAGCAGCGGGGGCGAAATACGCAGTATTTT.

The table lists this clonotype with many counts. The J gene is TRBJ2-1, the V gene TRBV12-3 or TRBV12-4; 9 nucleotides line up with TRBD2. The CDR3 length is 17 residues. V lost 8 bases, J lost 0 bases, and 11 bases stayed unmatched. The CDR3, as DNA: TGTGCCAGCTCTTGGGGGCGGGGGGGCAGCTCCTACAATGAGCAGTTCTTC. It yields the protein CASSWGRGGSSYNEQFF.

The chain couples TRBV7-8 to TRBJ1-2; D remains ambiguous. The CDR3 totals 13 residues. Per the germline V gene, CDR1 is SGHVS and CDR2 is FQNEAQ. V was pared by 0 bases and J by 4 bases, with 6 bases between. DNA for the CDR3: TGTGCCAGCAGCTTAGCCAGCCTCTATGGCTACACCTTC. This translates into CASSLASLYGYTF.

This clonotype was observed many times. This chain links TRBV12-3 or TRBV12-4 with TRBJ2-3; D is unclear. With 6 bases removed from V and 4 bases from J, the gap between germline ends came to 8 bases. The CDR3 runs 12 residues. This CDR3 reads CASRQVPDTQYF. DNA for the CDR3: TGTGCCAGCAGGCAAGTCCCAGATACGCAGTATTTT.

The rearrangement links TRBV10-3 to TRBJ2-6; the D gene is possibly TRBD2 (7 bases). The ends were cut back, 10 bases at V and 0 bases at J, with 19 bases in the middle. This CDR3 comprises 17 residues. CDR1 is ENHRY, CDR2 SYGVKD, per germline. The CDR3 DNA is TGTGCCACCGAGGGGGGGGACTCAAACTCTGGGGCCAACGTCCTGACTTTC. Encoded protein: CATEGGDSNSGANVLTF.

This clonotype has just a few counts. The chain has TRBV7-2 and TRBJ1-6; maybe TRBD1 (5 bases). The CDR3 extends over 15 amino acids. The germline V gene has CDR1 SGHTA and CDR2 FQGNSA. The V end was cut by 5 bases, the J end by 7 bases, with 15 bases between. The CDR3 bases are TGTGCCAGCAGCCTAGACGACAGCCTCAATTCACCCCTCCACTTT. This translates into CASSLDDSLNSPLHF. Full variable domain (outside the CDR3, taken from reference TRBV7-2 and TRBJ1-6): GAGVSQSPSNKVTEKGKDVELRCDPISGHTALYWYRQSLGQGLEFLIYFQGNSAPDKSGLPSDRFSAERTGGSVSTLTIQRTQQEDSAVYLCASSLDDSLNSPLHFGNGTRLTVT.

The table lists this clonotype with a few counts. The V gene is TRBV5-4, the J gene TRBJ2-5, with D possibly being TRBD2 (6 bases). Germline V gene data show CDR1 as SGHNT and CDR2 as YYREEE (reference sequence). This CDR3 has 17 amino acids. Trimming left V 1 base short and J 2 bases short, with 18 bases between. The CDR3 protein is CASSLLQGGMGQETQYF. In nucleotides, the CDR3 is TGTGCCAGCAGCTTGCTTCAGGGAGGAATGGGACAAGAGACCCAGTACTTC.

This clonotype has more than one count but fewer than ten. CDR3 protein: CASSPGDRGIYEQYV. DNA for the CDR3: TGTGCCAGCTCACCCGGGGACAGGGGCATTTACGAGCAGTACGTC. This rearrangement joins TRBV18 to TRBJ2-7, with 10 bases aligning to TRBD1. Germline CDR1 KGHSH, CDR2 LQKENI. The CDR3 is made up of 15 amino acids. The J segment lost 4 bases and the V segment lost 3 bases, leaving 6 bases of the junction unmatched.

This clonotype has only a few counts. The V call is TRBV2, the J call TRBJ2-3; the D is unclear. Germline V gene sequence: CDR1 SNHLY, CDR2 FYNNEI. Trimming removed 1 base at V and 2 bases at J, with 7 bases between. The CDR3 spans 14 residues. CDR3 DNA: TGTGCCAGCAGTGAAGGGAAGTTCACAGATACGCAGTATTTT. Amino acids: CASSEGKFTDTQYF.

This clonotype has only a few counts. The rearrangement joins TRBV6-2 or TRBV6-3 to TRBJ2-3, with D possibly TRBD2 on 6 matching bases. The ends were cut back, 7 bases at V and 2 bases at J, with 16 bases in the middle. There are 15 residues in the CDR3. The V gene's germline CDR1 is MNHEY and CDR2 SVGEGT. CDR3 in amino acids: CASKRAPQATDTQYF. CDR3 nucleotides: TGTGCCAGCAAGCGGGCCCCTCAGGCCACAGATACGCAGTATTTT.

This clonotype turned up a few times. V usage is TRBV6-1 and J usage is TRBJ1-1; D is ambiguous. This CDR3 is 16 amino acids long. The V and J ends lost 0 bases and 6 bases respectively, with 17 bases between them. Germline V gives CDR1 MNHNS, CDR2 SASEGT. CDR3 sequence: CASSEALFRALPEAFF. As DNA, the CDR3 is TGTGCCAGCAGTGAAGCGCTTTTTAGGGCCCTCCCTGAAGCTTTCTTT.

This clonotype was seen at least ten times. V gene TRBV4-3 combines with J gene TRBJ2-1; D may match TRBD1 or TRBD2 (6 bases each). CDR3 length: 20 residues. CDR1 and CDR2 from the germline V gene are LGHNA and YSLEER. Trimming pared 0 bases from V and 3 bases from J, leaving 24 bases between. CDR3 protein: CASSQDGSGEWGALYNEQFF. DNA for the CDR3: TGCGCCAGCAGCCAAGATGGCTCGGGTGAATGGGGGGCCCTCTACAATGAGCAGTTCTTC.

Notes on this clonotype: One base away lies a much larger clone, so this may be a sequencing read error. This sequence joins TRBV29-1 and TRBJ1-1; no clear D. The length of the CDR3 is 13 residues. V dropped 1 base and J dropped 5 bases, with 11 bases sitting between them. Germline CDR1 SQVTM, CDR2 ANQGSEA. The CDR3 protein is CSVEGVAKTEAFF. The CDR3 DNA follows: TGCAGCGTTGAAGGGGTCGCGAAGACTGAAGCTTTCTTT.

The V gene is TRBV7-9, the J gene TRBJ2-2; 7 nucleotides match TRBD2. The CDR3 is made up of 14 amino acids. From germline, CDR1 is SEHNR and CDR2 FQNEAQ (reference sequence). Trimming took 10 bases from V and 2 from J; bases not matched to a gene: 7. CDR3 protein: CATHRGGNTGELFF. The CDR3 nucleotides read TGTGCCACCCACCGCGGGGGTAACACCGGGGAGCTGTTTTTT.

This clonotype was detected ten times or more. The chain joins TRBV4-1 to TRBJ2-5; 13 bases map to TRBD2. The J segment lost 1 base and the V segment lost 1 base, leaving 9 bases of the junction unmatched. The CDR3 covers 19 residues. The V gene's germline CDR1 is MGHRA and CDR2 YSYEKL. CDR3 nucleotides: TGCGCCAGCAGCCAAGCTCCTGGACTAGCGGGGGTACTCCAAGAGACCCAGTACTTC. Encoded protein: CASSQAPGLAGVLQETQYF.

On this clonotype: With a much larger clone just one base away, this may be a read error. The chain uses TRBV6-2 or TRBV6-3 and TRBJ2-1; D unresolved. The CDR3 length is 11 residues. Germline lookup yields CDR1 MNHEY and CDR2 SVGEGT. The CDR3 loop reads CTSSFYNEQFF. For the CDR3, the DNA is TGTACCAGCAGTTTTTACAATGAGCAGTTCTTC.

Ten or more counts support this clonotype. The chain couples TRBV12-3 or TRBV12-4 to TRBJ2-5; D remains unclear. The CDR3 consists of 14 residues. V gave up 3 bases and J gave up 2 bases, with 10 bases separating them. Here the CDR3 reads CASSFSQDQETQYF. CDR3 nucleotide sequence: TGTGCCAGCAGTTTTAGCCAGGATCAAGAGACCCAGTACTTC.

The V call is TRBV6-2 or TRBV6-3, the J call TRBJ2-7; weak D call: TRBD2 (5 bases). CDR3 length: 13 residues. Germline V gene data show CDR1 as MNHEY and CDR2 as SVGEGT. Trimming cost V 5 bases and J 5 bases, with 13 bases left between them. The CDR3 DNA reads as TGTGCCAGCAGTCCTCCGGGAACTCACGAGCAGTACGTC. Its protein product is CASSPPGTHEQYV.

For the CDR3, the DNA is TGCAGCGTTGAAAAGACTAGCGGGGGGTTAAATGAGCAGTTCTTC. Protein sequence: CSVEKTSGGLNEQFF. This rearrangement joins TRBV29-1 to TRBJ2-1; 13 bases map to TRBD2. The CDR3 spans 15 residues. Germline V gene lookup returns CDR1 SQVTM and CDR2 ANQGSEA. Trimming took 2 bases from V and 7 from J; bases not matched to a gene: 5.